A single sample is the source of the 21 T cell receptor beta chains below, sequenced in a study of blood T cell repertoires in COVID-19. The table came from immunoSEQ multiplex PCR; TCRdb's copy has only in-frame clones and leaves some out. The sample includes roughly 250,000 clones, roughly nine tenths of them seen just once. Specimen: peripheral blood. All receptors derive from a man aged 35 to 55 who had recovered from COVID-19.

Concerning this clone: Other nucleotide sequences from this sample produce the same CDR3. This chain connects TRBV5-6 to TRBJ2-1; D is possibly TRBD2 (6 bases). Trimming took off 4 bases at V and 7 bases at J, with 12 bases between the two ends. The germline V gene has CDR1 SGHDT and CDR2 YYEEEE. CDR3 length equals 13 residues. The CDR3 sequence: CASSLGAGNEQFF. CDR3 nucleotides: TGTGCCAGCAGCCTGGGCGCGGGGAATGAGCAGTTCTTC.

V gene TRBV2 combines with J gene TRBJ1-4, with D perhaps TRBD1 (5 bases). V was trimmed by 5 bases and J by 8 bases, leaving 9 bases between them. Germline V gene sequence: CDR1 SNHLY, CDR2 FYNNEI. The CDR3 has 12 amino acids. The CDR3 DNA is TGTGCCAGCAGTCAGGGTAGGGAAAAACTGTTTTTT. It yields the protein CASSQGREKLFF.

This chain connects TRBV6-5 to TRBJ1-2, with 7 positions matching TRBD1. CDR3 length equals 13 residues. V was clipped by 8 bases and J by 7 bases; unmatched bases: 10. The germline CDR1 and CDR2 sequences are MNHEY and SVGAGI. As DNA, the CDR3 is TGTGCCAGCCGGACCACAGGGGCCCTTGGCTACACCTTC. Translated: CASRTTGALGYTF.

This sequence joins TRBV6-6 and TRBJ2-7; D may be TRBD2 (5 bases). Trimming cost V 6 bases and J 0 bases, with 12 bases left between them. Germline values: CDR1 MNHNY, CDR2 SVGAGI (reference sequence). The length of the CDR3 is 14 residues. The CDR3 DNA reads TGTGCCAGCAGAATAGAGGGTAGCTCCTACGAGCAGTACTTC. Translated: CASRIEGSSYEQYF.

The CDR3 coding sequence is TGTGCCAGCAGCTTAGAAGGACAGGGGACAGAGACCCAGTACTTC. It specifies CASSLEGQGTETQYF. The V gene is TRBV11-3, the J gene TRBJ2-5; 9 nucleotides match TRBD1. The CDR3 runs to 15 residues. V shed 0 bases, J shed 4 bases, and the junction held 3 bases outside the gene matches. Germline V gene sequence: CDR1 SGHNT, CDR2 YENEEA.

The chain is built from TRBV12-3 or TRBV12-4 and TRBJ2-1; D may be TRBD2 (6 bases). CDR3 length: 13 amino acids. Between the trimmed V and J ends, which lost 7 bases and 8 bases, there was a span of 15 bases. The CDR3 coding sequence is TGTGCCAGCACCGCCCCGGGACTCCATGAGCAGTTCTTC. This codes for CASTAPGLHEQFF.

This CDR3 reads CASGVRSGREYF. CDR3 bases: TGTGCCAGCGGAGTGAGGAGCGGAAGAGAGTACTTC. The chain carries TRBV6-5 and TRBJ2-7; a weak D match, TRBD2 (5 bases). The CDR3 length is 12 residues. Germline V gives CDR1 MNHEY, CDR2 SVGAGI. V gave up 8 bases and J gave up 11 bases, with 19 bases separating them.

The chain recombines TRBV7-9 with TRBJ1-4; a possible D gene is TRBD1 (6 bases). Germline assignment: CDR1 SEHNR and CDR2 FQNEAQ (reference sequence). The CDR3 loop spans 15 amino acids. Trimming pared 2 bases from V and 4 bases from J, leaving 11 bases between. The DNA for the CDR3 is TGTGCCAGCAGCTTAATTCAGGGGATTAATGAAAAACTGTTTTTT. Encoded protein: CASSLIQGINEKLFF.

The sample holds a few counts of this clone. This chain links TRBV5-4 with TRBJ2-5, with TRBD1 as a possible D gene (6 bases). The ends were cut back, 0 bases at V and 2 bases at J, with 11 bases in the middle. This CDR3 has 15 residues. The V gene's germline CDR1 is SGHNT and CDR2 YYREEE (reference sequence). The CDR3 loop is CASSLDTGRQETQYF. The DNA of the CDR3 is TGTGCCAGCAGCTTGGATACAGGGCGGCAAGAGACCCAGTACTTC. Supplemented by reference TRBV5-4 and TRBJ2-5, the full variable domain reads ETGVTQSPTHLIKTRGQQVTLRCSSQSGHNTVSWYQQALGQGPQFIFQYYREEENGRGNFPPRFSGLQFPNYSSELNVNALELDDSALYLCASSLDTGRQETQYFGPGTRLLVL.

This rearrangement joins TRBV27 to TRBJ1-2; TRBD1 matches 10 bases. The length of the CDR3 is 14 residues. V was clipped by 5 bases and J by 7 bases; unmatched bases: 7. Germline lookup yields CDR1 MNHEY and CDR2 SMNVEV (reference sequence). Written as DNA, the CDR3 is TGTGCCAGCAGTCTGGACAGGGGGAGCGGTGGCTACACCTTC. Translation: CASSLDRGSGGYTF.

This chain links TRBV6-5 with TRBJ2-1, with a weak D call TRBD2 (5 bases). In germline, CDR1 is MNHEY, CDR2 SVGAGI. With 6 bases removed from V and 7 bases from J, the gap between germline ends came to 13 bases. The CDR3 length is 13 residues. The CDR3 nucleotides read TGTGCCAGCAGGGAGTCCTCGGGGAATGAGCAGTTCTTC. This gives the protein CASRESSGNEQFF.

The chain carries TRBV15 and TRBJ1-4; D might be TRBD1 (6 bases). The CDR3 consists of 15 residues. Trimming removed 1 base at V and 10 bases at J, with 16 bases between. CDR1 is LNHNV, CDR2 YYDKDF, per germline (reference sequence). The CDR3 coding sequence is TGTGCCACCAGCAGAGTAGGCCAGGGGAGAGGAAAACTGTTTTTT. Amino acid sequence: CATSRVGQGRGKLFF.

The rearrangement joins TRBV7-2 to TRBJ2-7; 12 bases map to TRBD2. The CDR3 loop spans 17 amino acids. Trimming cost V 5 bases and J 1 base; bases outside gene matches: 9. Per the germline V gene, CDR1 is SGHTA and CDR2 is FQGNSA. The CDR3 sequence is CASSRRTSGDWSYEQYF. In DNA, the CDR3 is TGTGCCAGCAGCCGCAGGACTAGCGGGGACTGGTCCTACGAGCAGTACTTC.

The chain has TRBV19 and TRBJ2-1, with D tentatively TRBD2 (6 bases). The CDR3 is made up of 13 amino acids. In germline, CDR1 is LNHDA, CDR2 SQIVND (reference sequence). The V gene lost 3 bases and the J gene lost 7 bases, with 10 bases spanning the gap. As DNA, the CDR3 is TGTGCCAGTAGTATTTCAGGGAGGAATGAGCAGTTCTTC. The encoded protein is CASSISGRNEQFF.

This clone appeared a single time. This chain joins TRBV5-1 and TRBJ1-1; D is perhaps TRBD1 (6 bases). Germline values: CDR1 SGHRS, CDR2 YFSETQ. The CDR3 has 14 residues. Trimming removed 0 bases from V and 11 bases from J, with 17 bases in between. CDR3 nucleotide sequence: TGCGCCAGCAGCTTGGCCAATCAGGGGTCTCGGGCTTTCTTT. Residues: CASSLANQGSRAFF.

The chain employs TRBV6-2 or TRBV6-3 and TRBJ2-1; a weak D match, TRBD2 (6 bases). This CDR3 is 17 amino acids long. Looked up from germline, CDR1 is MNHEY and CDR2 is SVGEGT. The V and J ends lost 1 base and 3 bases respectively, with 16 bases between them. The CDR3 bases are TGTGCCAGCAGTTACTTCCGGGGCCGGGGGAACTACAATGAGCAGTTCTTC. This codes for CASSYFRGRGNYNEQFF.

The DNA for the CDR3 is TGTGCCAGCAGCTCGACAGGGGGCGGCAATCAGCCCCAGCATTTT. Its protein is CASSSTGGGNQPQHF. The chain couples TRBV7-2 to TRBJ1-5; 10 nucleotides align to TRBD1. V trimming: 4 bases; J trimming: 2 bases; junction bases outside the gene matches: 2. Germline V gives CDR1 SGHTA, CDR2 FQGNSA. The CDR3 totals 15 residues. Looking up the rest from reference TRBV7-2 and TRBJ1-5 gives the full variable domain: GAGVSQSPSNKVTEKGKDVELRCDPISGHTALYWYRQSLGQGLEFLIYFQGNSAPDKSGLPSDRFSAERTGGSVSTLTIQRTQQEDSAVYLCASSSTGGGNQPQHFGDGTRLSIL.

This clone was counted at least ten times. The genes are TRBV6-6 and TRBJ1-4; D is possibly TRBD1 (5 bases). Germline CDR1 reads MNHNY; CDR2 reads SVGAGI (reference sequence). V lost 4 bases to trimming and J lost 2 bases, with 11 bases between them. The CDR3 contains 15 residues. The CDR3 is CASSWPGRTNEKLFF. DNA of the CDR3: TGTGCCAGCAGTTGGCCAGGGAGGACTAATGAAAAACTGTTTTTT.

This chain links TRBV9 with TRBJ2-4; D possibly corresponds to TRBD1 (5 bases). Trimming removed 4 bases from V and 2 bases from J, with 10 bases in between. The CDR3 runs 14 residues. CDR1 and CDR2 (germline): SGDLS, YYNGEE. The CDR3 region has the DNA TGTGCCAGCAGCCCGCCAGGGTCCAAAAACATTCAGTACTTC. Encoded protein: CASSPPGSKNIQYF.

The V and J genes are TRBV12-5 and TRBJ1-5; 10 bases map to TRBD1. J was trimmed by 2 bases and V by 1 base; bases with no gene match: 2. Germline lookup yields CDR1 LGHNT and CDR2 FRNRAP. The CDR3 is made up of 16 amino acids. The DNA of the CDR3 is TGTGCTAGTGGTTTGGCCGGGACAGGGGGCAATCAGCCCCAGCATTTT. This sequence encodes CASGLAGTGGNQPQHF.

The chain links TRBV11-2 to TRBJ2-7, with 8 bases matching TRBD1. Looked up from germline, CDR1 is SGHAT and CDR2 is FQNNGV. Trimming cost V 3 bases and J 4 bases; bases outside gene matches: 8. This CDR3 has 15 residues. The CDR3 region is CASSFPGQGKYEQYF. CDR3 DNA: TGTGCCAGCAGCTTCCCCGGACAGGGAAAATACGAGCAGTACTTC.